This TCR beta chain was identified during a study of T cell repertoires in cytomegalovirus infection. Study context: Indicated by public TCR beta signatures were CMV infection and matching HLA type.

There are a few counts of this clonotype. Its antigen remains unidentified. TCRdb itself ran the reads through MiXCR, one entry per CDR3 protein. Of roughly 180,000 distinct CDR3 sequences detected, about a fifth appear once; the ten largest clones hold under 30%. The CDR3 length is 14 residues. V shed 2 bases and J shed 10 bases, with 15 bases lying between them. Germline V gene lookup returns CDR1 SGHVS and CDR2 FQNEAQ. The sequences come from CD8+ T cells from cultured PBMCs, collected from culture after CMV antigen stimulation. The sequence came from a human donor in good health (CMV status not recorded). Some clones in this sample may be carry-over from other donors' samples. The J gene is TRBJ1-5, the V gene TRBV7-8; D is perhaps TRBD1 (5 bases). The CDR3 loop reads CASSLSGGGTPQHF. CDR3 nucleotide sequence: TGTGCCAGCAGCTTATCTGGGGGGGGGACTCCCCAGCATTTT.